The 30 T cell receptor beta chains presented below share a single source sample, sequenced in a study of T-cell reconstitution after alpha-beta-depleted transplantation in children. Preparing the TCRbeta library involved the use of unique molecular identifiers. MiXCR, run by TCRdb on the PCR reads, gives a single entry per CDR3 protein. The table includes 300,000 to 400,000 distinct CDR3 sequences, around 15% detected once. This specimen was PBMCs, mostly from graft donor cells, taken 360 days after TCRalphabeta/CD19-depleted stem cell transplant. The receptors stem from a male patient between 2 and 10 years old who had a stem cell transplant for acute lymphoblastic leukemia, so the T cells may come from the graft donor.

This chain joins TRBV19 and TRBJ2-1; D unclear. The CDR3 covers 15 residues. V was shortened by 6 bases and J by 0 bases, with 12 bases between the two germline ends. Looked up from germline, CDR1 is LNHDA and CDR2 is SQIVND (reference sequence). This CDR3 reads CASSPNAGSYNEQFF. In nucleotides, the CDR3 is TGTGCCAGTAGCCCTAACGCCGGCTCCTACAATGAGCAGTTCTTC.

This clonotype has only a few counts. This chain links TRBV5-6 with TRBJ2-3; D may be TRBD1 or TRBD2 (5 bases each). Germline assignment: CDR1 SGHDT and CDR2 YYEEEE. This CDR3 is 15 amino acids long. The V end lost 4 bases, the J end lost 0 bases, and 12 bases lay between the germline ends. The CDR3 region is CASSGDLGSTDTQYF. Here the CDR3 DNA reads TGTGCCAGCAGCGGGGACCTGGGCAGCACAGATACGCAGTATTTT.

The chain has TRBV7-2 and TRBJ1-1, with D possibly matching TRBD1 (5 bases). Trimming pared 5 bases from V and 4 bases from J, leaving 11 bases between. The CDR3 is 13 residues long. The germline gives CDR1 SGHTA, CDR2 FQGNSA. CDR3 DNA: TGTGCCAGCAGCGCCAGGGAGGGCACTGAAGCTTTCTTT. Amino acid sequence: CASSAREGTEAFF.

V is TRBV2 and J is TRBJ2-1; no clear D. Trimming took 6 bases from V and 8 from J, leaving 11 bases between them. Looked up from germline, CDR1 is SNHLY and CDR2 is FYNNEI. The CDR3 has 12 amino acids. The CDR3: CASRLNVDEQFF. As DNA, the CDR3 is TGTGCCAGCAGATTAAATGTCGATGAGCAGTTCTTC.

This clonotype was seen many times. The chain is built from TRBV24-1 and TRBJ2-3; 7 nucleotides agree with TRBD2. V gave up 9 bases and J gave up 0 bases; unmatched junction bases: 11. Germline V gene data show CDR1 as KGHDR and CDR2 as SFDVKD. The CDR3 is made up of 16 amino acids. CDR3 in DNA: TGTGCCACCGGAAAGAAGACTAGCTTAAGCACAGATACGCAGTATTTT. This translates into CATGKKTSLSTDTQYF.

This clonotype was picked up many times. The chain has TRBV12-3 or TRBV12-4 and TRBJ1-3; 9 nucleotides line up with TRBD1. V was clipped by 6 bases and J by 7 bases; unmatched bases: 7. The CDR3 extends over 14 amino acids. The CDR3 region is CASRRTGVKNTIYF. For the CDR3, the DNA is TGTGCCAGCAGAAGGACAGGGGTTAAGAACACCATATATTTT.

This clonotype was seen a few times. This rearrangement joins TRBV7-3 to TRBJ2-2; TRBD2 is a possible D gene (7 bases). Germline lookup yields CDR1 SGHTA and CDR2 FQGTGA. Trimming shortened V by 2 bases and J by 6 bases, and 19 bases separated the two germline ends. The CDR3 consists of 17 residues. The CDR3 sequence is CASSLSGATSRAGELFF. The CDR3 DNA sequence: TGTGCCAGCAGCTTATCGGGGGCGACTAGCCGGGCCGGGGAGCTGTTTTTT.

There are a few counts of this clonotype. The rearrangement joins TRBV6-1 to TRBJ2-2, with 10 positions matching TRBD2. Germline lookup yields CDR1 MNHNS and CDR2 SASEGT. V gave up 5 bases and J gave up 2 bases; unmatched junction bases: 5. The CDR3 contains 16 residues. CDR3 coding DNA: TGTGCCAGCAGTCGGACTAGCGGTACTAACACCGGGGAGCTGTTTTTT. Encoded protein: CASSRTSGTNTGELFF.

This clonotype has a handful of counts. The V and J genes are TRBV5-1 and TRBJ2-7; the D is unclear. Germline V gives CDR1 SGHRS, CDR2 YFSETQ. Deletions cut 4 bases from V and 3 bases from J, with 11 bases between. The CDR3 covers 13 residues. For the CDR3, the DNA is TGCGCCAGCAGCGTACTCCTCGACTACGAGCAGTACTTC. This translates into CASSVLLDYEQYF.

Only a few counts were recorded for this clonotype. The CDR3 DNA reads as TGCGCCAGCAGCCAAGATCCAAGACAGGGTAGTGTTGAAGCTTTCTTT. This codes for CASSQDPRQGSVEAFF. The V call is TRBV4-3, the J call TRBJ1-1, with 7 bases that match TRBD1. CDR3 size: 16 residues. Germline V gene sequence: CDR1 LGHNA, CDR2 YSLEER. V trimming: 0 bases; J trimming: 7 bases; junction bases outside the gene matches: 11.

This clonotype was observed many times. DNA for the CDR3: TGCAGTGCTAGAGAGGCAGGGAGATTAGACGGTCAGCCCCAGCATTTT. Protein: CSAREAGRLDGQPQHF. The chain carries TRBV20-1 and TRBJ1-5; a possible D gene is TRBD1 (5 bases). CDR3 length: 16 residues. Germline CDR1 DFQATT, CDR2 SNEGSKA (reference sequence). Trimming removed 0 bases from V and 6 bases from J, with 18 bases in between.

This clonotype has a handful of counts. This chain connects TRBV2 to TRBJ2-3; possible D gene TRBD1, 6 bases. V lost 8 bases, J lost 2 bases, and 17 bases lay in between. The germline V gene encodes CDR1 SNHLY and CDR2 FYNNEI. The CDR3 totals 15 residues. CDR3 sequence: CASALQGTSTDTQYF. The DNA of the CDR3 is TGTGCCAGCGCCCTACAGGGCACCTCCACAGATACGCAGTATTTT.

V gene TRBV11-2 combines with J gene TRBJ2-1, with 9 nucleotides matching TRBD2. There are 15 residues in the CDR3. The ends lost 7 bases at V and 2 bases at J; junction bases unmatched: 6. Germline lookup yields CDR1 SGHAT and CDR2 FQNNGV. Here the CDR3 reads CASTPAGGAYNEQFF. CDR3 DNA sequence: TGTGCCAGCACCCCAGCGGGAGGCGCCTACAATGAGCAGTTCTTC. The whole variable domain, filled in from reference TRBV11-2 and TRBJ2-1, reads EAGVAQSPRYKIIEKRQSVAFWCNPISGHATLYWYQQILGQGPKLLIQFQNNGVVDDSQLPKDRFSAERLKGVDSTLKIQPAKLEDSAVYLCASTPAGGAYNEQFFGPGTRLTVL.

The chain combines TRBV15 with TRBJ1-1, with 8 positions matching TRBD1. The V segment lost 3 bases and the J segment 5 bases; nucleotides outside the gene matches: 11. Germline V gene data show CDR1 as LNHNV and CDR2 as YYDKDF (reference sequence). This CDR3 has 16 residues. The CDR3 DNA sequence: TGTGCCACCAGCAGTTCAGGGGGCATGTTCTGGACTGAAGCTTTCTTT. As protein: CATSSSGGMFWTEAFF.

This clonotype was picked up a small number of times. The chain combines TRBV7-8 with TRBJ2-3; D might be TRBD2 (6 bases). The V and J ends lost 0 bases and 2 bases respectively, with 15 bases between them. This CDR3 contains 17 residues. Germline loops: CDR1 SGHVS, CDR2 FQNEAQ. The CDR3 DNA sequence: TGTGCCAGCAGCTTAGCGGGGGGATGGACCTACACAGATACGCAGTATTTT. Protein sequence: CASSLAGGWTYTDTQYF.

The rearrangement joins TRBV28 to TRBJ2-3; D not resolved. The V gene's germline CDR1 is MDHEN and CDR2 SYDVKM. V was shortened by 0 bases and J by 3 bases, with 4 bases between the two germline ends. CDR3 size: 13 residues. CDR3 amino acids: CASSLWKTDTQYF. CDR3 sequence (DNA): TGTGCCAGCAGTTTATGGAAGACAGATACGCAGTATTTT.

The table lists this clonotype with many counts. The chain uses TRBV28 and TRBJ2-7, with D possibly being TRBD2 (5 bases). The germline V and J ends were trimmed by 2 bases and 4 bases, with 9 bases remaining between them. The CDR3 extends over 13 amino acids. Germline-derived CDR1 and CDR2 are MDHEN and SYDVKM. CDR3 coding DNA: TGTGCCAGCAGTTTAGAGGGCCCATACGAGCAGTACTTC. It specifies CASSLEGPYEQYF.

This clonotype was counted only a few times. V gene TRBV5-1 combines with J gene TRBJ2-7, with TRBD1 matching over 10 bases. The germline V gene has CDR1 SGHRS and CDR2 YFSETQ. The CDR3 contains 15 residues. J lost 5 bases, V lost 4 bases, and 9 bases had no gene match. The CDR3 sequence is CASSLTGGQRNEQYF. In nucleotides, the CDR3 is TGCGCCAGCAGCCTGACAGGGGGCCAGAGGAACGAGCAGTACTTC.

The V gene is TRBV4-3, the J gene TRBJ2-2; weak D call: TRBD2 (6 bases). Germline loops: CDR1 LGHNA, CDR2 YSLEER. The V end was cut by 0 bases, the J end by 4 bases, with 12 bases between. The CDR3 runs to 16 residues. CDR3 in DNA: TGCGCCAGCAGCCAAGAGGACGGGAGAGGCACCGGGGAGCTGTTTTTT. It specifies CASSQEDGRGTGELFF.

This clonotype was recorded a few times. The chain combines TRBV7-8 with TRBJ2-5; TRBD1 agrees at 8 bases. The CDR3 is 18 residues long. The V gene end was trimmed by 2 bases and the J gene end by 0 bases; junction bases not matched to a gene: 11. Germline assignment: CDR1 SGHVS and CDR2 FQNEAQ. The CDR3 DNA reads as TGTGCCAGCAGCTTATTCGGACAGGGAGAGTGGTACCAAGAGACCCAGTACTTC. Translated: CASSLFGQGEWYQETQYF.

This clonotype was recorded a few times. This chain joins TRBV4-1 and TRBJ1-2; D gene ambiguous. CDR3 length: 14 amino acids. The ends were cut back, 4 bases at V and 3 bases at J, with 12 bases in the middle. Germline V gene lookup returns CDR1 MGHRA and CDR2 YSYEKL. In DNA form, the CDR3 reads TGCGCCAGCAGCCGAGATCCGGGATACTATGGCTACACCTTC. This codes for CASSRDPGYYGYTF.

The genes are TRBV6-2 or TRBV6-3 and TRBJ2-3; 9 bases agree with TRBD2. The V gene end was trimmed by 4 bases and the J gene end by 1 base; junction bases not matched to a gene: 3. This CDR3 contains 15 residues. In germline, CDR1 is MNHEY, CDR2 SVGEGT. The CDR3 DNA follows: TGTGCCAGCAGTTCTTGGACTAGCGGCACAGATACGCAGTATTTT. It yields the protein CASSSWTSGTDTQYF.

The V gene is TRBV20-1, the J gene TRBJ2-3; 15 bases line up with TRBD2. This CDR3 is built from 17 residues. Per the germline V gene, CDR1 is DFQATT and CDR2 is SNEGSKA (reference sequence). After removal of 0 bases from V and 1 base from J, the junction contained 2 bases not matched to a gene. CDR3 amino acids: CSARDWTSGRGTDTQYF. In nucleotides, the CDR3 is TGCAGTGCTAGAGATTGGACTAGCGGGAGGGGCACAGATACGCAGTATTTT.

The rearrangement links TRBV7-8 to TRBJ2-7, with a possible D match to TRBD1 (5 bases). Trimming left V 4 bases short and J 0 bases short, with 13 bases between. The V gene's germline CDR1 is SGHVS and CDR2 FQNEAQ. The CDR3 consists of 15 residues. CDR3 region: CASSSIPRVSYEQYF. As DNA, the CDR3 is TGTGCCAGCAGCTCAATACCCAGGGTCTCCTACGAGCAGTACTTC.

J is TRBJ2-2 and V is TRBV27; tentatively, D is TRBD2 (5 bases). The CDR3 runs to 16 residues. Germline CDR1 is MNHEY and CDR2 is SMNVEV (reference sequence). Trimming removed 3 bases at V and 5 bases at J, with 16 bases between. The CDR3 DNA is TGTGCCAGCAGTTTGGTCGTGGGAGTGGGGACCGGGGAGCTGTTTTTT. Translating gives CASSLVVGVGTGELFF.

This clonotype was seen at least ten times. The J gene is TRBJ2-7, the V gene TRBV20-1; the D gene is possibly TRBD2 (7 bases). Trimming shortened V by 3 bases and J by 2 bases, and 14 bases separated the two germline ends. The CDR3 runs 14 residues. The germline V gene has CDR1 DFQATT and CDR2 SNEGSKA (reference sequence). CDR3 in DNA: TGCAGTGCTAGGATGGGAGGGGACACCTACGAGCAGTACTTC. This gives the protein CSARMGGDTYEQYF.

The chain carries TRBV5-1 and TRBJ2-7; weak D call: TRBD2 (5 bases). Per germline, CDR1 SGHRS and CDR2 YFSETQ. The CDR3 runs 14 residues. Trimming left V 7 bases short and J 0 bases short, with 14 bases between. The CDR3 is CASRSDGVSYEQYF. The CDR3 DNA sequence: TGCGCCAGCCGCTCAGACGGGGTCTCCTACGAGCAGTACTTC. The full variable domain, in which reference TRBV5-1 and TRBJ2-7 provide the parts outside the CDR3, is KAGVTQTPRYLIKTRGQQVTLSCSPISGHRSVSWYQQTPGQGLQFLFEYFSETQRNKGNFPGRFSGRQFSNSRSEMNVSTLELGDSALYLCASRSDGVSYEQYFGPGTRLTVT.

The J gene is TRBJ2-7, the V gene TRBV29-1, with D unclear. The CDR3 is 12 amino acids. Germline lookup yields CDR1 SQVTM and CDR2 ANQGSEA. V gave up 4 bases and J gave up 5 bases, with 12 bases separating them. In DNA, the CDR3 is TGCAGCGTTGTAGGGCAGTCTCACGAGCAGTACTTC. Its protein is CSVVGQSHEQYF.

The CDR3 sequence is CASSPTGTTYEQYF. The CDR3 DNA sequence: TGTGCCAGCAGTCCCACCGGGACCACCTACGAGCAGTACTTC. The chain couples TRBV12-3 or TRBV12-4 to TRBJ2-7; D assignment may be TRBD1 or TRBD2 (5 bases each). The V and J ends lost 5 bases and 2 bases respectively, with 13 bases between them. The CDR3 length is 14 residues.

This clonotype showed up just a few times. The chain employs TRBV20-1 and TRBJ2-5; 8 bases match TRBD2. The V segment lost 7 bases and the J segment 1 base; nucleotides outside the gene matches: 5. CDR3 length equals 13 residues. The V gene's germline CDR1 is DFQATT and CDR2 SNEGSKA (reference sequence). The CDR3 DNA is TGCAGTGTGGCGGGAGGATCCCAAGAGACCCAGTACTTC. This codes for CSVAGGSQETQYF.